Below, 7 T cell receptor beta chains from the same sample are listed, as sequenced in a study of beta chain features in type 1 diabetes. What was sequenced were expressed TCRB transcripts, since all of the isolated RNA had been reverse transcribed. Sequencing used immunoSEQ multiplex PCR; TCRdb keeps in-frame clones, though not all of them. This sample has over 150,000 clones, with around 7.8% found just once. Study-level points and caveats: Among all four CD4+ subsets, Type 1 diabetes patients had TCRB CDR3s that were moderately but significantly shorter.

These receptors are not linked to any known antigen. Sequencing used central memory CD4+ T cells from blood. The source of these receptors is a woman aged 40 to 50 with type 1 diabetes.

The table lists this clone with a few counts. The J gene is TRBJ1-2, the V gene TRBV19; the D is unclear. Germline CDR1 LNHDA, CDR2 SQIVND (reference sequence). Trimming took 5 bases from V and 3 from J, leaving 19 bases between them. CDR3 length: 16 amino acids. The CDR3 DNA is TGTGCCAGTAGTGCCATACGGACTAACGACTACTATGGCTACACCTTC. It yields the protein CASSAIRTNDYYGYTF.

This clone was detected a few times. The rearrangement links TRBV10-3 to TRBJ1-5; D is unclear. The CDR3 length is 13 residues. Trimming cost V 0 bases and J 3 bases, with 3 bases left between them. Germline CDR1 and CDR2: ENHRY and SYGVKD. The CDR3 loop reads CAISESYNQPQHF. As DNA, the CDR3 is TGTGCCATCAGTGAGTCGTACAATCAGCCCCAGCATTTT.

J is TRBJ1-6 and V is TRBV5-1; no reliable D call. V shed 5 bases and J shed 7 bases, with 10 bases lying between them. The CDR3 totals 13 residues. The germline V gene has CDR1 SGHRS and CDR2 YFSETQ. The CDR3 DNA reads as TGCGCCAGCAGTACGGGATGGAATTCACCCCTCCACTTT. The encoded protein is CASSTGWNSPLHF.

This clone appeared a few times. The rearrangement links TRBV9 to TRBJ2-7; 8 bases match TRBD1. Germline values: CDR1 SGDLS, CDR2 YYNGEE. The length of the CDR3 is 15 residues. The trim removed 4 bases at V and 5 bases at J, leaving 11 bases unmatched. CDR3 sequence (DNA): TGTGCCAGCAGCCGGGGACAGGTGGGAGCCAACGAGCAGTACTTC. It yields the protein CASSRGQVGANEQYF.

V is TRBV7-2 and J is TRBJ2-1; 9 nucleotides line up with TRBD2. The CDR3 spans 16 residues. V shed 0 bases, J shed 4 bases, and the junction held 4 bases outside the gene matches. Germline CDR1 reads SGHTA; CDR2 reads FQGNSA. The CDR3 nucleotides read TGTGCCAGCAGCTTAGCGCAGACTAGCGGATACAATGAGCAGTTCTTC. Translation gives CASSLAQTSGYNEQFF.

The sample holds a few counts of this clone. The gene calls are TRBV5-4 and TRBJ1-1; D unresolved. Germline V CDR1 and CDR2: SGHNT, YYREEE (reference sequence). This CDR3 has 12 amino acids. Trimming cost V 4 bases and J 1 base, with 5 bases left between them. CDR3 region: CASSRQNTEAFF. As DNA, the CDR3 is TGTGCCAGCAGCCGACAGAACACTGAAGCTTTCTTT.

In regard to this clone: The same CDR3 arises from other DNA sequences in this sample as well. The chain is built from TRBV18 and TRBJ2-7, with 7 bases aligning to TRBD1. This CDR3 has 13 residues. V lost 4 bases, J lost 2 bases, and 2 bases stayed unmatched. CDR1 and CDR2 (germline): KGHSH, LQKENI. The CDR3 reads CASSLDRAYEQYF. Here the CDR3 DNA reads TGTGCCAGCTCACTTGACAGGGCCTACGAGCAGTACTTC.